Below, 30 T cell receptor beta chains from the same sample are listed, as sequenced in a study of Ad26.COV2.S vaccination and SARS-CoV-2 variants (TCRdb year 2021). The treatment or condition tag for this specimen amounts to: roughly 20 received Ad26.COV2.S at low or high dose, single or two shots; roughly five received placebo; per-sample allocation not given. Repertoires of vaccine and placebo recipients were sequenced from samples collected on day 63 after the first injection. Preparation of the library involved the immunoSEQ multiplex PCR assay. Entries here come from immuneACCESS through TCRdb and include only in-frame sequences with V and J called. Some clones fail to appear in such tables; in the studies checked, an unresolved V gene covers under half of the shortfall, and the cause of the remainder is unknown. This sample has nearly 400,000 clones in its table, and approximately 90% of those were observed once. The ten largest clones add up to 1.5% to 2% of the sample.

The source material was peripheral blood, sampled in a trial of Ad26.COV2.S vaccine versus placebo. These receptors were collected from a person between 18 and 59 years old who received the Ad26.COV2.S COVID-19 vaccine or a placebo.

The chain joins TRBV5-1 to TRBJ2-3, with D perhaps matching TRBD1 (6 bases). CDR3 size: 19 residues. Germline V lookup: CDR1 SGHRS, CDR2 YFSETQ. Trimming took 4 bases from V and 0 from J, leaving 24 bases between them. The CDR3 DNA reads as TGCGCCAGCAGCGGAACTGCCGGGACACCGGAGTTTAGCACAGATACGCAGTATTTT. This gives the protein CASSGTAGTPEFSTDTQYF.

The chain couples TRBV6-2 or TRBV6-3 to TRBJ2-7, with D possibly TRBD1 on 5 matching bases. V was trimmed by 0 bases and J by 0 bases, leaving 9 bases between them. The CDR3 length is 15 residues. Germline V CDR1 and CDR2: MNHEY, SVGEGT. CDR3 loop: CASSYSQDSSYEQYF. CDR3 coding DNA: TGTGCCAGCAGTTACTCGCAAGACAGCTCCTACGAGCAGTACTTC.

In its sample, this clone was seen a few times. The chain employs TRBV19 and TRBJ2-7; 13 bases map to TRBD2. V was clipped by 6 bases and J by 4 bases; unmatched bases: 6. There are 15 residues in the CDR3. From germline, CDR1 is LNHDA and CDR2 SQIVND (reference sequence). In DNA, the CDR3 is TGTGCCAGTAGCTTCGGACTAGCGGGAGCTTACGAGCAGTACTTC. Translating it yields CASSFGLAGAYEQYF.

The chain carries TRBV18 and TRBJ2-3; perhaps TRBD2 as D (6 bases). The V gene lost 1 base and the J gene lost 2 bases, with 10 bases spanning the gap. This CDR3 has 15 amino acids. Germline values: CDR1 KGHSH, CDR2 LQKENI. The CDR3 nucleotides are TGTGCCAGCTCACCACGCGGGGCAAACACAGATACGCAGTATTTT. Translating gives CASSPRGANTDTQYF.

This chain uses TRBV4-1 with TRBJ2-1, with a weak D call TRBD1 (7 bases). The CDR3 runs 16 residues. Per germline, CDR1 MGHRA and CDR2 YSYEKL. V lost 1 base and J lost 9, with 19 bases in between. In DNA form, the CDR3 reads TGCGCCAGCAGCCAAGTTTTGCGACAGGGAGGAAGTGAGCAGTTCTTC. Translated, it gives CASSQVLRQGGSEQFF.

The chain employs TRBV7-2 and TRBJ2-5, with 8 bases fitting TRBD2. The length of the CDR3 is 13 residues. Germline V gene lookup returns CDR1 SGHTA and CDR2 FQGNSA. The ends lost 4 bases at V and 5 bases at J; junction bases unmatched: 3. Here the CDR3 reads CASSYGRGETQYF. CDR3 sequence (DNA): TGTGCCAGCAGCTACGGGAGGGGGGAGACCCAGTACTTC. Looking up the rest from reference TRBV7-2 and TRBJ2-5 gives the full variable domain: GAGVSQSPSNKVTEKGKDVELRCDPISGHTALYWYRQSLGQGLEFLIYFQGNSAPDKSGLPSDRFSAERTGGSVSTLTIQRTQQEDSAVYLCASSYGRGETQYFGPGTRLLVL.

This CDR3 is CASRKDRANTEAFF. The CDR3 DNA is TGTGCCAGTAGGAAGGACAGGGCGAACACTGAAGCTTTCTTT. The chain uses TRBV19 and TRBJ1-1; TRBD1 aligns across 8 bases. CDR3 length: 14 amino acids. After removal of 6 bases from V and 1 base from J, the junction contained 4 bases not matched to a gene. Germline values: CDR1 LNHDA, CDR2 SQIVND (reference sequence). The whole variable domain, filled in from reference TRBV19 and TRBJ1-1, reads DGGITQSPKYLFRKEGQNVTLSCEQNLNHDAMYWYRQDPGQGLRLIYYSQIVNDFQKGDIAEGYSVSREKKESFPLTVTSAQKNPTAFYLCASRKDRANTEAFFGQGTRLTVV.

This clone was counted a single time. The chain combines TRBV5-1 with TRBJ1-2; D is ambiguous. The CDR3 has 13 residues. Germline CDR1 is SGHRS and CDR2 is YFSETQ. V lost 4 bases and J 4 bases, leaving 11 bases between the germline ends. CDR3 residues: CASSNTLGYGYTF. CDR3 DNA sequence: TGCGCCAGCAGCAACACGTTGGGCTATGGCTACACCTTC. Complete variable domain (other parts from reference TRBV5-1 and TRBJ1-2): KAGVTQTPRYLIKTRGQQVTLSCSPISGHRSVSWYQQTPGQGLQFLFEYFSETQRNKGNFPGRFSGRQFSNSRSEMNVSTLELGDSALYLCASSNTLGYGYTFGSGTRLTVV.

V and J are TRBV6-2 or TRBV6-3 and TRBJ2-1; D unresolved. Deletions cut 6 bases from V and 5 bases from J, with 14 bases between. Germline-derived CDR1 and CDR2 are MNHEY and SVGEGT. The CDR3 length is 14 residues. The CDR3 spells CASSLLRSNNEQFF. For the CDR3, the DNA is TGTGCCAGCAGCCTCTTGCGGAGTAACAATGAGCAGTTCTTC.

Only a few counts were recorded for this clone. V is TRBV2 and J is TRBJ2-7, with TRBD2 matching over 9 bases. The CDR3 contains 12 residues. Germline CDR1 is SNHLY and CDR2 is FYNNEI. The V and J ends lost 9 bases and 4 bases, in that order; junction bases with no gene match: 4. The CDR3 here is CASGAGGYEQYF. The DNA for the CDR3 is TGTGCCAGTGGGGCGGGAGGGTACGAGCAGTACTTC.

The V gene is TRBV6-1, the J gene TRBJ2-1; D may be TRBD2 (6 bases). Per germline, CDR1 MNHNS and CDR2 SASEGT. The length of the CDR3 is 15 residues. Trimming removed 3 bases at V and 7 bases at J, with 16 bases between. CDR3 bases: TGTGCCAGCAGTGAGTCCCTAGCGAGGGGTAATGAGCAGTTCTTC. It translates to CASSESLARGNEQFF.

The genes are TRBV29-1 and TRBJ2-1, with TRBD1 matching 8 bases. Germline CDR1 SQVTM, CDR2 ANQGSEA. J lost 0 bases, V lost 7 bases, and 2 bases had no gene match. The CDR3 covers 13 residues. The CDR3, as DNA: TGCAGCGCAACAGGGGGCTCCTACAATGAGCAGTTCTTC. Its translation is CSATGGSYNEQFF.

This sequence joins TRBV7-8 and TRBJ1-4; 10 bases fit TRBD1. With V trimmed by 1 base and J by 8 bases, 4 bases remained unmatched. The CDR3 spans 15 residues. Per germline, CDR1 SGHVS and CDR2 FQNEAQ. The CDR3 nucleotides are TGTGCCAGCAGCTTAGGACAGGGGGCGGGAGAAAAACTGTTTTTT. This translates into CASSLGQGAGEKLFF. Variable domain in full (rest from reference TRBV7-8 and TRBJ1-4): GAGVSQSPRYKVAKRGQDVALRCDPISGHVSLFWYQQALGQGPEFLTYFQNEAQLDKSGLPSDRFFAERPEGSVSTLKIQRTQQEDSAVYLCASSLGQGAGEKLFFGSGTQLSVL.

A few counts support this clone. V and J are TRBV11-3 and TRBJ2-7; D is ambiguous. Germline CDR1 is SGHNT and CDR2 is YENEEA. Trimming took 3 bases from V and 7 from J, leaving 16 bases between them. The CDR3 has 14 amino acids. The CDR3 protein is CASSFLRSHWEQYF. CDR3 sequence (DNA): TGTGCCAGCAGCTTCCTAAGATCCCACTGGGAGCAGTACTTC.

This clone was detected only once. The chain carries TRBV10-3 and TRBJ2-1; D is undetermined. The CDR3 sequence is 13 residues long. Trimming shortened V by 3 bases and J by 2 bases, and 5 bases separated the two germline ends. CDR1 is ENHRY, CDR2 SYGVKD, per germline. CDR3: CAISDSPYNEQFF. The CDR3 DNA reads as TGTGCCATCAGTGACTCCCCCTACAATGAGCAGTTCTTC.

The chain uses TRBV30 and TRBJ1-5; maybe TRBD1 (5 bases). Per the germline V gene, CDR1 is GTSNPN and CDR2 is SVGIG (reference sequence). The CDR3 covers 15 residues. V lost 5 bases and J lost 5, with 19 bases in between. For the CDR3, the DNA is TGTGCCTGGGCAACGTCGGGGAGGGGCGATCAGCCCCAGCATTTT. Its translation is CAWATSGRGDQPQHF.

The genes are TRBV6-5 and TRBJ1-1, with D unresolved. Germline lookup yields CDR1 MNHEY and CDR2 SVGAGI. The CDR3 length is 13 residues. V was cut by 2 bases and J by 1 base, with 5 bases left in between. This CDR3 reads CASSYQRNTEAFF. The CDR3 DNA reads as TGTGCCAGCAGTTACCAGAGGAACACTGAAGCTTTCTTT.

The DNA for the CDR3 is TGTGCCAGCAGTTACCGAGGACAGGGCAATCAGCCCCAGCATTTT. It translates to CASSYRGQGNQPQHF. The chain is built from TRBV6-6 and TRBJ1-5; 7 bases agree with TRBD1. The germline CDR1 and CDR2 sequences are MNHNY and SVGAGI (reference sequence). The CDR3 contains 15 residues. V lost 2 bases, J lost 2 bases, and 3 bases stayed unmatched.

The genes are TRBV28 and TRBJ1-3; 8 nucleotides agree with TRBD1. Germline values: CDR1 MDHEN, CDR2 SYDVKM. The ends lost 7 bases at V and 3 bases at J; junction bases unmatched: 8. The CDR3 has 15 residues. CDR3 loop: CASTPGGLSGNTIYF. CDR3 in DNA: TGTGCCAGCACCCCAGGGGGCCTCAGTGGAAACACCATATATTTT.

The J gene is TRBJ2-5, the V gene TRBV5-5; no firm D call. This CDR3 spans 11 amino acids. From germline, CDR1 is SGHKS and CDR2 YYEKEE (reference sequence). V was shortened by 1 base and J by 4 bases, with 2 bases between the two germline ends. The CDR3 sequence is CASSLSETQYF. For the CDR3, the DNA is TGTGCCAGCAGCTTGTCAGAGACCCAGTACTTC.

This clone was seen a single time. The rearrangement uses TRBV21-1 and TRBJ2-1; the table's D gene call, TRBD2, was not cross checked with the DNA. TRBV21-1 is a pseudogene segment. The CDR3 extends over 17 amino acids. CDR3 residues: CASSALTSGETYNEQFF. The CDR3 DNA is TGTGCCAGCAGCGCCTTAACTAGCGGGGAAACATACAATGAGCAGTTCTTC.

The CDR3, as DNA: TGTGCCAGTAGTCCGGGAGTAACAGATACGCAGTATTTT. Translated: CASSPGVTDTQYF. V and J are TRBV19 and TRBJ2-3; a weak D match, TRBD2 (6 bases). The CDR3 is 13 residues long. Trimming pared 5 bases from V and 3 bases from J, leaving 9 bases between. Germline V gives CDR1 LNHDA, CDR2 SQIVND (reference sequence).

This chain connects TRBV7-9 to TRBJ2-5, with a weak D call TRBD2 (6 bases). Germline V CDR1 and CDR2: SEHNR, FQNEAQ (reference sequence). The length of the CDR3 is 15 residues. The V gene lost 5 bases and the J gene lost 8 bases, with 21 bases spanning the gap. The CDR3 nucleotides read TGTGCCAGCAGCGGCACGTCCAGGGACTCACAAACCCAGTACTTC. Amino acids: CASSGTSRDSQTQYF. The whole variable domain, filled in from reference TRBV7-9 and TRBJ2-5, reads DTGVSQNPRHKITKRGQNVTFRCDPISEHNRLYWYRQTLGQGPEFLTYFQNEAQLEKSRLLSDRFSAERPKGSFSTLEIQRTEQGDSAMYLCASSGTSRDSQTQYFGPGTRLLVL.

The chain recombines TRBV2 with TRBJ1-5; TRBD1 might be the D (6 bases). V lost 6 bases to trimming and J lost 2 bases, with 17 bases between them. The germline V gene encodes CDR1 SNHLY and CDR2 FYNNEI. The CDR3 is made up of 16 amino acids. As DNA, the CDR3 is TGTGCCAGCAGGGCCTGGGGAGGGGGAGGCAATCAGCCCCAGCATTTT. It yields the protein CASRAWGGGGNQPQHF.

V usage is TRBV7-2 and J usage is TRBJ1-2, with TRBD1 as a possible D gene (6 bases). Trimming took off 2 bases at V and 5 bases at J, with 12 bases between the two ends. CDR3 size: 14 residues. CDR1 and CDR2 from the germline V gene are SGHTA and FQGNSA. CDR3 loop: CASSLKGGTYGYTF. The CDR3 nucleotides are TGTGCCAGCAGCTTAAAAGGGGGGACTTATGGCTACACCTTC.

This chain links TRBV11-3 with TRBJ1-5, with TRBD1 as a possible D gene (5 bases). V lost 8 bases and J lost 0, with 23 bases in between. The CDR3 covers 18 residues. The germline gives CDR1 SGHNT, CDR2 YENEEA. This CDR3 reads CASPLAVGDQISNQPQHF. CDR3 bases: TGTGCCAGCCCGCTTGCAGTGGGGGATCAAATTAGCAATCAGCCCCAGCATTTT.

The chain is built from TRBV2 and TRBJ2-5; D might be TRBD1 (6 bases). The CDR3 sequence is 13 residues long. CDR1 and CDR2 (germline): SNHLY, FYNNEI. V was clipped by 6 bases and J by 5 bases, with 13 bases between them. CDR3 sequence (DNA): TGTGCCAGCAGCAAGGACAGCGCCGAGACCCAGTACTTC. It codes for CASSKDSAETQYF.

The genes are TRBV2 and TRBJ1-1; D uncertain. Deletions cut 9 bases from V and 5 bases from J, with 19 bases between. Germline CDR1 reads SNHLY; CDR2 reads FYNNEI. This CDR3 has 14 amino acids. CDR3 nucleotide sequence: TGTGCCAGTCAACTTCAAGGTGGTCGGACTGAAGCTTTCTTT. It is translated as CASQLQGGRTEAFF.

The rearrangement uses TRBV5-1 and TRBJ1-1; tentative D call: TRBD1 (5 bases). The V gene lost 4 bases and the J gene lost 1 base, with 11 bases spanning the gap. This CDR3 has 14 amino acids. In germline, CDR1 is SGHRS, CDR2 YFSETQ. The CDR3 coding sequence is TGCGCCAGCAGCCCGGGACTCCAGAACACTGAAGCTTTCTTT. Protein: CASSPGLQNTEAFF.

V gene TRBV5-1 combines with J gene TRBJ2-7; a possible D gene is TRBD2 (6 bases). Germline loops: CDR1 SGHRS, CDR2 YFSETQ. This CDR3 has 14 residues. V shed 1 base and J shed 4 bases, with 12 bases lying between them. CDR3 bases: TGCGCCAGCAGCTTGTCCATTAGCGGTTACGAGCAGTACTTC. Translated: CASSLSISGYEQYF.